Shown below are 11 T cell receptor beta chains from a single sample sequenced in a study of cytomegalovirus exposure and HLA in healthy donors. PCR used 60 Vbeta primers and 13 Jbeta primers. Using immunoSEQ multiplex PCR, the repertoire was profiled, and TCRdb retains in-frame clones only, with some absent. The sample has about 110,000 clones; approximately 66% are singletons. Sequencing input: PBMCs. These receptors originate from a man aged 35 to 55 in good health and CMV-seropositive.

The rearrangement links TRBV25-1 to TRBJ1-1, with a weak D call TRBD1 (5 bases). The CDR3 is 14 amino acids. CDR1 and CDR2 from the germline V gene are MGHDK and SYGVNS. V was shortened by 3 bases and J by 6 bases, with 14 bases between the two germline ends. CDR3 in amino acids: CASSEPGGTPEAFF. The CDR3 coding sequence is TGTGCCAGCAGTGAGCCAGGAGGGACTCCTGAAGCTTTCTTT. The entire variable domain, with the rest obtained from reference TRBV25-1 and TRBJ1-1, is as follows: EADIYQTPRYLVIGTGKKITLECSQTMGHDKMYWYQQDPGMELHLIHYSYGVNSTEKGDLSSESTVSRIRTEHFPLTLESARPSHTSQYLCASSEPGGTPEAFFGQGTRLTVV.

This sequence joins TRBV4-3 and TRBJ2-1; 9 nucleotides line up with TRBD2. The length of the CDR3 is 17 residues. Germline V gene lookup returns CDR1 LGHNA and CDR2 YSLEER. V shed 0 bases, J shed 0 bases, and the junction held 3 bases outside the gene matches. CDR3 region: CASSQESGGLSYNEQFF. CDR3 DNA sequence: TGCGCCAGCAGCCAAGAAAGCGGGGGGCTCTCCTACAATGAGCAGTTCTTC.

In DNA form, the CDR3 reads TGCGCCAGCAGTCGAGACAGAGGCGAAAAACTGTTTTTT. Protein sequence: CASSRDRGEKLFF. The chain carries TRBV10-1 and TRBJ1-4; weak D call: TRBD1 (5 bases). CDR3 length equals 13 residues. The V gene lost 5 bases and the J gene lost 8 bases, with 12 bases spanning the gap. Germline-derived CDR1 and CDR2 are WNHNN and SYGVQD (reference sequence).

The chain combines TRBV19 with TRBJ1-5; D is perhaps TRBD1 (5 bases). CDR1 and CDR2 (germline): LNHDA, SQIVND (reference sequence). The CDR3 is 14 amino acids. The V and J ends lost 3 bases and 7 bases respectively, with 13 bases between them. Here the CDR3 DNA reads TGTGCCAGTAGTATTTGGGGGGGACGGCAGCCCCAGCATTTT. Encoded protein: CASSIWGGRQPQHF.

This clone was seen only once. Here the CDR3 DNA reads TGTGCCAGCAGTTTGGAGGGAGTTACAAACATTCAGTACTTC. Translated, it gives CASSLEGVTNIQYF. V gene TRBV6-6 combines with J gene TRBJ2-4; tentative D call: TRBD2 (6 bases). The ends were cut back, 4 bases at V and 6 bases at J, with 13 bases in the middle. The CDR3 covers 14 residues. The V gene's germline CDR1 is MNHNY and CDR2 SVGAGI (reference sequence).

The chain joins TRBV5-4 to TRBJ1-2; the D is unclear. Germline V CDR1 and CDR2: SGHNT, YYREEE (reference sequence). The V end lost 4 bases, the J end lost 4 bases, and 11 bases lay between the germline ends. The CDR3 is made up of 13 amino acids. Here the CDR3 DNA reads TGTGCCAGCAGCCCGAGTCGTACCTATGGCTACACCTTC. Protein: CASSPSRTYGYTF.

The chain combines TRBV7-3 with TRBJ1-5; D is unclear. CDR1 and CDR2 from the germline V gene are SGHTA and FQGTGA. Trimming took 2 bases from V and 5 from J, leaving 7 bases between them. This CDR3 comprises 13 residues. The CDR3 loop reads CASSLGQDQPQHF. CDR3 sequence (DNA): TGTGCCAGCAGCTTAGGGCAGGATCAGCCCCAGCATTTT.

The CDR3 region is CASSSPGLGKNIQYF. The CDR3 DNA reads TGTGCCAGCAGTTCTCCGGGACTGGGTAAAAACATTCAGTACTTC. The rearrangement uses TRBV28 and TRBJ2-4; perhaps TRBD2 as D (6 bases). Trimming left V 4 bases short and J 4 bases short, with 14 bases between. The V gene's germline CDR1 is MDHEN and CDR2 SYDVKM. There are 15 residues in the CDR3.

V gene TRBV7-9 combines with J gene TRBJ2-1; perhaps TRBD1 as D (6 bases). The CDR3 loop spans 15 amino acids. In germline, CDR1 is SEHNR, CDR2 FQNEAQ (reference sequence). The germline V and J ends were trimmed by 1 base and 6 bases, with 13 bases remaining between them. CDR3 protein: CASSLGSGVFNEQFF. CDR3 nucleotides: TGTGCCAGCAGCTTAGGGTCAGGGGTTTTCAATGAGCAGTTCTTC.

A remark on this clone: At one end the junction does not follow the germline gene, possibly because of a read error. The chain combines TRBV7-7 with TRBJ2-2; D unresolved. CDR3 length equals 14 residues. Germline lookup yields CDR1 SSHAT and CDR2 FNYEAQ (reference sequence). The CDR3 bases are TGTGCTAGCAGCTTAGTACTTAACACCGGGGAGCTGTTTTTT. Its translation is CASSLVLNTGELFF.

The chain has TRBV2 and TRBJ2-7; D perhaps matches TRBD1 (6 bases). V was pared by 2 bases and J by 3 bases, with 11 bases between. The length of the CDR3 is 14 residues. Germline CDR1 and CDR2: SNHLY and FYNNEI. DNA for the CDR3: TGTGCCAGCAGTGAAATACAGGGCTACTACGAGCAGTACGTC. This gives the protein CASSEIQGYYEQYV.